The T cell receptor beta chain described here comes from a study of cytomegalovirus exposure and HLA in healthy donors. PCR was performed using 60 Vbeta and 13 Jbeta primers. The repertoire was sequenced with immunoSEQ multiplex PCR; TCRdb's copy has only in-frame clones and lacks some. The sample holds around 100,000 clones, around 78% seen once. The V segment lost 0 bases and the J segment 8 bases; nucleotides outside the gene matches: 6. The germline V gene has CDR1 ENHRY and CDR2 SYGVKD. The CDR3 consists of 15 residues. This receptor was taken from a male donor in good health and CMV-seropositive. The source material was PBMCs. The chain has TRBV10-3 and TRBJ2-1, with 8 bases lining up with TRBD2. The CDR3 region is CAISESPGGRDEQFF. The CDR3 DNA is TGTGCCATCAGTGAGTCACCGGGGGGGCGGGATGAGCAGTTCTTC.